Listed below are T cell receptor beta chains from one sample, sequenced in a study of blood T cell repertoires in COVID-19. This table comes from immunoSEQ multiplex PCR, and its TCRdb copy is limited to in-frame clones, with some not included. The table shows almost 20,000 clones, with 60% to 85% occurring only once. Sequencing was performed on peripheral blood. The receptors derive from a man of 80 years or more with acute or convalescent COVID-19. Both conserved end residues are part of each CDR3. D genes are given only for firm matches. Not all rows give a size; the values are once, few, many and, for expanded clones, a class.

V	J	size	D	CDR3	DNA
TRBV28	TRBJ2-5	.	TRBD2	CASSTGLAGVTETQYF	TGTGCCAGCAGTACCGGACTAGCGGGAGTTACGGAGACCCAGTACTTC
TRBV5-5	TRBJ2-1	once	.	CASSLHPSREDNEQFF	TGTGCCAGCAGCTTGCACCCCAGCCGGGAAGACAATGAGCAGTTCTTC
TRBV7-6	TRBJ2-6	.	.	CASSAKQAPSGANVLTF	TGTGCCAGCAGCGCGAAACAGGCGCCCTCTGGGGCCAACGTCCTGACTTTC
TRBV24-1	TRBJ2-3	.	TRBD1	CATSDKQGKGTDTQYF	TGTGCCACCAGTGACAAACAGGGGAAGGGTACAGATACGCAGTATTTT
TRBV2	TRBJ2-3	.	TRBD2	CASAIAGRTDTQYF	TGTGCCAGCGCTATAGCGGGGCGCACAGATACGCAGTATTTT
TRBV10-2	TRBJ1-1	.	TRBD1	CASRIAGGGTEAFF	TGCGCCAGCAGAATAGCAGGGGGCGGCACTGAAGCTTTCTTT
TRBV6-5	TRBJ1-1	.	.	CASSYEGGAGAEAFF	TGTGCCAGCAGTTACGAGGGGGGGGCCGGGGCTGAAGCTTTCTTT
TRBV2	TRBJ2-3	.	.	CASSEGWGGDTQYF	TGTGCCAGCAGTGAAGGGTGGGGCGGAGATACGCAGTATTTT
TRBV20-1	TRBJ2-3	.	.	CSASGSTTDTQYF	TGCAGTGCTAGTGGGAGCACGACAGATACGCAGTATTTT
TRBV18	TRBJ2-1	.	.	CASSPPGSSYNEQFF	TGTGCCAGCTCACCACCAGGGAGCTCCTACAATGAGCAGTTCTTC
TRBV7-3	TRBJ2-5	.	TRBD2	CASSSGTIGETQYF	TGTGCCAGCAGCTCCGGGACTATTGGTGAGACCCAGTACTTC
TRBV11-2	TRBJ2-5	.	.	CASSLDRGIPETQYF	TGTGCCAGCAGCTTAGATCGCGGCATCCCCGAGACCCAGTACTTC
TRBV2	TRBJ1-4	.	TRBD1	CATQSGTGREKLFF	TGTGCCACACAATCCGGGACAGGCCGCGAAAAACTGTTTTTT
TRBV9	TRBJ2-2	.	.	CASSVVETRVPGELFF	TGTGCCAGCAGCGTAGTCGAGACTAGGGTTCCCGGGGAGCTGTTTTTT
TRBV5-4	TRBJ2-3	.	TRBD2	CASSQGLAGGQDTQYF	TGTGCCAGCAGCCAGGGACTAGCGGGAGGACAAGATACGCAGTATTTT
TRBV29-1	TRBJ2-1	.	TRBD2	CSVMTSGSGGEQFF	TGCAGCGTGATGACTAGCGGGAGTGGCGGTGAGCAGTTCTTC
TRBV6-5	TRBJ2-2	once	TRBD2	CASRPLAGNTGELFF	TGTGCCAGCAGACCCCTAGCGGGGAACACCGGGGAGCTGTTTTTT
TRBV9	TRBJ1-2	.	TRBD1	CASTDDRVDGYTF	TGTGCCAGCACCGATGACAGGGTAGATGGCTACACCTTC
TRBV15	TRBJ1-1	.	TRBD1	CATSRGNRGMNTEAFF	TGTGCCACCAGCAGGGGAAACAGGGGGATGAACACTGAAGCTTTCTTT
TRBV5-1	TRBJ2-1	.	TRBD2	CASSTVGGTYNEQFF	TGCGCCAGCAGCACCGTGGGGGGGACCTACAATGAGCAGTTCTTC
TRBV4-3	TRBJ2-3	.	TRBD2	CASSQGEVASGSDTQYF	TGCGCCAGCAGCCAAGGAGAGGTGGCTAGCGGATCAGATACGCAGTATTTT
TRBV20-1	TRBJ2-2	.	TRBD1	CSASDGQGVGELFF	TGCAGTGCTAGTGATGGACAGGGGGTCGGGGAGCTGTTTTTT
TRBV7-9	TRBJ1-3	.	.	CASSLKGGGNTIYF	TGTGCCAGCAGCTTAAAGGGAGGTGGAAACACCATATATTTT
TRBV19	TRBJ2-1	few	.	CASSIGTARDNEQFF	TGTGCCAGTAGTATAGGGACAGCCAGGGACAATGAGCAGTTCTTC
TRBV10-1	TRBJ1-1	.	TRBD1	CASSPQGPNTEAFF	TGCGCCAGCAGTCCACAGGGGCCGAACACTGAAGCTTTCTTT
TRBV4-3	TRBJ2-3	.	TRBD1	CASSQGGQGGTDTQYF	TGCGCCAGCAGCCAGGGTGGACAGGGAGGTACAGATACGCAGTATTTT
TRBV2	TRBJ2-1	.	TRBD2	CASSLRLADYNEQFF	TGTGCCAGCAGTCTTAGACTAGCAGATTACAATGAGCAGTTCTTC
TRBV10-3	TRBJ1-2	.	TRBD1	CAITGTGAPPNYGYTF	TGTGCCATCACAGGGACAGGGGCCCCACCTAACTATGGCTACACCTTC
TRBV5-6	TRBJ1-1	.	TRBD1	CASSGDRGKSTEAFF	TGTGCCAGCAGCGGGGACAGGGGGAAGAGCACTGAAGCTTTCTTT
TRBV30	TRBJ2-1	.	TRBD2	CAWSDLAGPYNEQFF	TGTGCCTGGAGTGACCTAGCGGGACCCTACAATGAGCAGTTCTTC
TRBV4-1	TRBJ1-6	once	.	CASSQGPTLDFSPLHF	TGCGCCAGCAGCCAGGGGCCCACACTTGACTTTTCACCCCTCCACTTT
TRBV5-4	TRBJ2-2	once	.	CASSLERQGSTTGELFF	TGTGCCAGCAGCTTGGAACGCCAGGGGAGTACCACCGGGGAGCTGTTTTTT
TRBV19	TRBJ1-3	.	TRBD1	CASSIGTEPGNTIYF	TGTGCCAGTAGTATCGGGACAGAACCTGGAAACACCATATATTTT
TRBV12-3/TRBV12-4	TRBJ1-2	.	TRBD1	CASRTGGRWGYTF	TGTGCCAGCAGGACAGGGGGAAGGTGGGGCTACACCTTC
TRBV7-9	TRBJ1-1	.	.	CASSLALGALSTEAFF	TGTGCCAGCAGCTTAGCGCTAGGGGCGCTAAGTACTGAAGCTTTCTTT
TRBV19	TRBJ1-6	.	.	CASSSTGGNSPLHF	TGTGCCAGTAGTTCTACGGGTGGGAATTCACCCCTCCACTTT
TRBV24-1	TRBJ1-1	few	TRBD1	CATRGQMNTEAFF	TGTGCCACCAGGGGACAGATGAACACTGAAGCTTTCTTT
TRBV28	TRBJ1-2	.	.	CASSLGAVGYTF	TGTGCCAGCAGCCTGGGGGCCGTAGGCTACACCTTC
TRBV11-2	TRBJ2-1	.	.	CASSSNVGAGYNEQFF	TGTGCCAGCAGCTCGAACGTGGGGGCGGGCTACAATGAGCAGTTCTTC
TRBV7-2	TRBJ2-2	.	.	CASMDRNTGELFF	TGTGCCAGCATGGACAGAAACACCGGGGAGCTGTTTTTT
TRBV6-5	TRBJ2-2	.	.	CASSLDRNTGELFF	TGTGCCAGCAGTCTAGACAGGAACACCGGGGAGCTGTTTTTT
TRBV11-1	TRBJ2-1	.	TRBD1	CASSDRAQRVNEQFF	TGTGCCAGCAGCGACAGGGCCCAACGGGTCAATGAGCAGTTCTTC